The clone carrying this T cell receptor (beta chain) has a count of ten or more. This sample is drawn from a study of blood T cells in healthy people across ages. Through a sample-barcoded 5' primer and a J-beta primer mix, a second PCR was run for about 7 to 12 cycles. TCRdb used MiXCR to reprocess the 5' RACE reads, holding one entry per CDR3 protein. The table shows roughly 900,000 distinct CDR3 sequences, with about 28% occurring only once. The V gene's germline CDR1 is DFQATT and CDR2 SNEGSKA (reference sequence). Trimming removed 7 bases from V and 0 bases from J, with 13 bases in between. This CDR3 has 14 amino acids.

This chain connects TRBV20-1 to TRBJ1-5, with D perhaps matching TRBD1 (6 bases). The receptor was isolated from a woman of 80 years or more in good health. Material for sequencing was blood. The CDR3 protein is CSGRTAFSNQPQHF. CDR3 sequence (DNA): TGCAGTGGAAGGACAGCCTTTAGCAATCAGCCCCAGCATTTT.